This TCR beta chain was captured in a study of graft-versus-host responses after intestinal transplantation. Study-wide findings and caveats: The recipient marrow held GvH clones, and some of them showed up first in ileum or blood.

The CDR3 is made up of 15 amino acids. Deletions cut 5 bases from V and 5 bases from J, with 16 bases between. Germline V gene data show CDR1 as SGHDT and CDR2 as YYEEEE. A word on this clone: The target antigen is unknown.

Using immunoSEQ multiplex PCR, the repertoire was profiled, and TCRdb retains in-frame clones only, with some absent. This sample has 85,000 to 90,000 clones, with around nine tenths found just once. The receptor was derived from a human donor who received an intestinal transplant. V is TRBV5-6 and J is TRBJ1-4; D possibly corresponds to TRBD1 (5 bases). Source: unstimulated CD4+ T cells sorted from spleen or lymph node cells, taken before intestinal transplant. CDR3 protein: CASRSGTAKNEKLFF. For the CDR3, the DNA is TGTGCCAGCAGATCTGGGACCGCGAAAAATGAAAAACTGTTTTTT.